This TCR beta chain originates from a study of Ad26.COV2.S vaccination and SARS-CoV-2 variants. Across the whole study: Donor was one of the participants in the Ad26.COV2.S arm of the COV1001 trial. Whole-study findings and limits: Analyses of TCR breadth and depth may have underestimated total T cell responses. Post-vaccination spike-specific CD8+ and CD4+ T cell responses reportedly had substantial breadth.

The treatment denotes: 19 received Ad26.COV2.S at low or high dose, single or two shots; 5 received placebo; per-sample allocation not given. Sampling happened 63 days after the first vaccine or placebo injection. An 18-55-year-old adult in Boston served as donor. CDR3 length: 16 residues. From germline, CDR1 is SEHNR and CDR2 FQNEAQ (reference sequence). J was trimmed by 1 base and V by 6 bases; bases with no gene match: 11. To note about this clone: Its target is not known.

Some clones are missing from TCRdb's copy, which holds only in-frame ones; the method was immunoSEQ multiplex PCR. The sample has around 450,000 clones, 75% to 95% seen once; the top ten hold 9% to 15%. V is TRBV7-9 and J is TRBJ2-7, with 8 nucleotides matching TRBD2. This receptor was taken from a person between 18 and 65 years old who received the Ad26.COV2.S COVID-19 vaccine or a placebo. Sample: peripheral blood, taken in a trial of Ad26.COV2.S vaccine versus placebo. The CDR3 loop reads CASSPGVAGRSYEQYF. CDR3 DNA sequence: TGTGCCAGCAGTCCCGGGGTAGCGGGACGGTCCTACGAGCAGTACTTC.